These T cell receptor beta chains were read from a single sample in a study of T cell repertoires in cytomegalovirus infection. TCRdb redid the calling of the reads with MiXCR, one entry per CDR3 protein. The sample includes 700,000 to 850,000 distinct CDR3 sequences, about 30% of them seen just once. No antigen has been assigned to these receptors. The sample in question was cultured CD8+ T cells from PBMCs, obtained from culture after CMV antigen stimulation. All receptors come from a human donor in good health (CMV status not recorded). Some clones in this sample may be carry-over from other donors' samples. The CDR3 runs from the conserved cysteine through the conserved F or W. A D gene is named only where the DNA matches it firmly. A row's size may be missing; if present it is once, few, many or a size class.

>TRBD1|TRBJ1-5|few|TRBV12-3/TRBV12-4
TGTGCCAGCAGTTTGGGTCCAGGGGGTGGGCCCCAGCATTTT
CASSLGPGGGPQHF
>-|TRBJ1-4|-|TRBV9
TGTGCCAGCAGCGGTCAAGGTGGATATGAAAAACTGTTTTTT
CASSGQGGYEKLFF
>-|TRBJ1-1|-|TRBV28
TGTGCCAGCAGTTCAGCCGTCAGGGAGAACACTGAAGCTTTCTTT
CASSSAVRENTEAFF
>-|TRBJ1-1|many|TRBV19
TGTGCCAGTAGTATTGAGGGCCCGAACACTGAAGCTTTCTTT
CASSIEGPNTEAFF
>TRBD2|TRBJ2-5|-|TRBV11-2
TGTGCCAGCAGCTTGCGGGGGATGTGGGAGACCCAGTACTTC
CASSLRGMWETQYF
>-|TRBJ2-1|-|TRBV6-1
TGTGCCAACAGTGAAGTGGCCAGTTACAATGAGCAGTTCTTC
CANSEVASYNEQFF
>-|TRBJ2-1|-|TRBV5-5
TGTGCCAGCAGCTTGAATGGGAACAATGAGCAGTTCTTC
CASSLNGNNEQFF
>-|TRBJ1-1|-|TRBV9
TGTGCCAGCAGCATAGGAGGGGGAGTGGCTGAAGCTTTCTTT
CASSIGGGVAEAFF
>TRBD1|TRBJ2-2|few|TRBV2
TGTGCCAGCAAAGAGGGGGCGGACACCGGGGAGCTGTTTTTT
CASKEGADTGELFF
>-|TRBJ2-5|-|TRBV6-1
TGTGCCAGCAGTTACGGAGGCGGAATCCAAGAGACCCAGTACTTC
CASSYGGGIQETQYF
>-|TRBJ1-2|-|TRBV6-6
TGTGCCAGCAGTGACTACAGGGCTCCAGGGTATGGCTACACCTTC
CASSDYRAPGYGYTF
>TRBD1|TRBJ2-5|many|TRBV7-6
TGTGCCAGCAGCTATGGGACAGGGACCCGGGAGACCCAGTACTTC
CASSYGTGTRETQYF
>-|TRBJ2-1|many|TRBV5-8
TGTGCCAGCAGCAGAGGTGACAATGAGCAGTTCTTC
CASSRGDNEQFF
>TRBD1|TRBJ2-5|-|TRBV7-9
TGTGCCAGCAGCTCGACAGGGATACAAGAGACCCAGTACTTC
CASSSTGIQETQYF
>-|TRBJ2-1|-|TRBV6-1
TGTGCCAGCCTGCTTACACTAAGCTCCTACAATGAGCAGTTCTTC
CASLLTLSSYNEQFF
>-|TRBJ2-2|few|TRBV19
TGTGCCACCCTCGGTCAGTCCACCGGGGAGCTGTTTTTT
CATLGQSTGELFF
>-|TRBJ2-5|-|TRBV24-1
TGTGCCACCAGCTCGAACCCCAGGAATACCCAAGAGACCCAGTACTTC
CATSSNPRNTQETQYF
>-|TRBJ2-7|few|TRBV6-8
TGTGCCAGCAGGACCTCATTGGGTAGCGGCTACGAGCAGTACTTC
CASRTSLGSGYEQYF
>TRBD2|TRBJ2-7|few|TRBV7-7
TGTGCTAGCAGTCTCGGGACTAACCTGGGGGAGCAGTACTTC
CASSLGTNLGEQYF
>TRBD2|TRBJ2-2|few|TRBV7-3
TGTGCCAGCAGCGGGAGCGGGGGGGCCTTGGATTCGGGCACCGGGGAGCTGTTTTTT
CASSGSGGALDSGTGELFF
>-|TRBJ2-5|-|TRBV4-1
TGCGCCAGCAGCCGCTCGTTGGGTACAGGGCTGGAGACCCAGTACTTC
CASSRSLGTGLETQYF
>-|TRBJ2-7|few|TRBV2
TGTGCCAGCAGCAAATACCGGGACGACCCCTACGAGCAGTACTTC
CASSKYRDDPYEQYF
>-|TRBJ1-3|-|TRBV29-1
TGCAGCGTTGGAGACGGGTACACCATATATTTT
CSVGDGYTIYF
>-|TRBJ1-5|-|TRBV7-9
TGTGCCAGCAGCCAGGGGATTTATAGCAATCAGCCCCAGCATTTT
CASSQGIYSNQPQHF
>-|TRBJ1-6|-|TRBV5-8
TGTGCCAGCAGCGAACGGGGGTCTAATTCACCCCTCCACTTT
CASSERGSNSPLHF
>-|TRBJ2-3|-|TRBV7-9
TGTGCCAGCAGACACAGGCGTGGGGCTAGCACAGATACGCAGTATTTT
CASRHRRGASTDTQYF
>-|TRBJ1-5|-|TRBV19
TGTGCCAGTAGTACAGGACGAGTCAATCAGCCCCAGCATTTT
CASSTGRVNQPQHF
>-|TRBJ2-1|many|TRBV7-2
TGTGCCAGCAGCCTAAACAGGGTTTTATCCTACAATGAGCAGTTCTTC
CASSLNRVLSYNEQFF
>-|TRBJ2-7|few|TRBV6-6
TGTGCCAGCAGTTACTCCGTGCGGGAGCAGTACTTC
CASSYSVREQYF
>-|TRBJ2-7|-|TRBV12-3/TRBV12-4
TGTGCCAGCAGTCCCCTTCCAATCTACGAGCAGTACTTC
CASSPLPIYEQYF
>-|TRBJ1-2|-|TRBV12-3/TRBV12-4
TGTGCCAGCAGTTTCCTCCTCCTGGCGACAACTAACTATGGCTACACCTTC
CASSFLLLATTNYGYTF
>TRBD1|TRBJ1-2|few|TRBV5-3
TGTGCCAGCAGCTTGTTGTGGGACAGTCCGGCCTCTGGCTACACCTTC
CASSLLWDSPASGYTF
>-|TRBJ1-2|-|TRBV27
TGTGTCAGCAGTTTATCTAGGGCCGGCTCCCCATCCTTTGGCTACACCTTC
CVSSLSRAGSPSFGYTF
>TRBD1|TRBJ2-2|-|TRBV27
TGTGCCAGCAGTCCCAGCCCTGGGACAGGGGCGAACACCGGGGAGCTGTTTTTT
CASSPSPGTGANTGELFF
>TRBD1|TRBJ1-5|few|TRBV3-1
TGTGCCAGCAGCCAGGAGCAGGGGGCCCTCTTCAATCAGCCCCAGCATTTT
CASSQEQGALFNQPQHF
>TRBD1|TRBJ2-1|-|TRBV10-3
TGTGCCATCGGGACAGGGGACAATGAGCAGTTCTTC
CAIGTGDNEQFF
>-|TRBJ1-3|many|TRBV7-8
TGTGCCAGCAGCTTAGATCCCAGGAATGGAAACACCATATATTTT
CASSLDPRNGNTIYF
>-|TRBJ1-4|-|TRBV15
TGTGCCACCAGACAGGGTCGGGAAAAACTGTTTTTT
CATRQGREKLFF
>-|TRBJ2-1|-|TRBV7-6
TGTGCCAACAGACTGACAGGAGACAATGAGCAGTTCTTC
CANRLTGDNEQFF
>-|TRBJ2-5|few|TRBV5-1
TGCGCCAGCAGCTTGGGACCAGCGAAAGAGACCCAGTACTTC
CASSLGPAKETQYF
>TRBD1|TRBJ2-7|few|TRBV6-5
TGTGCCAGCAGTTACAGAACAGGGGTCCACGAGCAGTACTTC
CASSYRTGVHEQYF
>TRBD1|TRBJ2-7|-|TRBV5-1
TGCGCCAGCAGCTTGCCAGGGGGTGACGAGCAGTACTTC
CASSLPGGDEQYF
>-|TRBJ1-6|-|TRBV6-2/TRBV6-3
TGTGCCAGCAACAGAGAACCCTATAATTCACCCCTCCACTTT
CASNREPYNSPLHF
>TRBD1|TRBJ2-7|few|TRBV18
TGTGCCAGCTATGGATTCGGGACAGGGTCTTACGAGCAGTACTTC
CASYGFGTGSYEQYF
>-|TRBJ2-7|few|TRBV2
TGTGCCAGCAGGGGTTCCATCTACGAGCAGTACTTC
CASRGSIYEQYF
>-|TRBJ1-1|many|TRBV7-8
TGTGCCAGCAGCCCTCGAGGATCAGGGGATTACACTGAAGCTTTCTTT
CASSPRGSGDYTEAFF
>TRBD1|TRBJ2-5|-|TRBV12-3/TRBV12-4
TGTGCCAGCAGTTTAGTCCGGACAGGGGTAGGCGAGACCCAGTACTTC
CASSLVRTGVGETQYF
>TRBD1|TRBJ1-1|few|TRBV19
TGTGCCAGTAGTCTTGGGACAGTCACTGAAGCTTTCTTT
CASSLGTVTEAFF
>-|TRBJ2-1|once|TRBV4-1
TGCGCCAGCAGCCAAGTTGTCAACCCTCGGGATGAGCAGTTCTTC
CASSQVVNPRDEQFF
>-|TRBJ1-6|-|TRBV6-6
TGTGCCAGCAGTCCCCTAGGGGAAGGGCAGGATTCACCCCTCCACTTT
CASSPLGEGQDSPLHF
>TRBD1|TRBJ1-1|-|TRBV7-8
TGTGCCAGCAGCGGCACAGGGGGAGCAGCTTTCTTT
CASSGTGGAAFF
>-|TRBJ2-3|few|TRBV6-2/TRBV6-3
TGTGCCAGCAGTCTTACCCTACCTCCCACAGATACGCAGTATTTT
CASSLTLPPTDTQYF
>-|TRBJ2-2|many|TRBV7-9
TGTGCCAGCAGCCCCTCTAGGACAGCTACCGGGGAGCTGTTTTTT
CASSPSRTATGELFF
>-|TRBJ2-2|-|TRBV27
TGTGCCAGCAGTTTAGTTAGCTTTCTGAACACCGGGGAGCTGTTTTTT
CASSLVSFLNTGELFF
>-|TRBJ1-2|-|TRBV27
TGTGCCACCCGGCGGGCAGACTATGGCTACACCTTC
CATRRADYGYTF
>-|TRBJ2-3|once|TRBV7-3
TGTGCCAGCAGCTTAACCCCCGTGGGGGATACGCAGTATTTT
CASSLTPVGDTQYF
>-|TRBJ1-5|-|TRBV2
TGTGCCAGCAGGTTACAGGGAGGGCGCAATCAGCCCCAGCATTTT
CASRLQGGRNQPQHF
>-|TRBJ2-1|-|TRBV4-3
TGCGCCAGCAGCCAAGAAAGTTCGAATGAGCAGTTCTTC
CASSQESSNEQFF
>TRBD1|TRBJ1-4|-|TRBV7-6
TGTGCCAGCAGCCCTTACAGGGGGGGTCAGCTAAGGAATGAAAAACTGTTTTTT
CASSPYRGGQLRNEKLFF
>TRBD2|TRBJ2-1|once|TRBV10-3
TGTGCCATCAGTGAGAAGGCTAGCGGTTACAATGAGCAGTTCTTC
CAISEKASGYNEQFF